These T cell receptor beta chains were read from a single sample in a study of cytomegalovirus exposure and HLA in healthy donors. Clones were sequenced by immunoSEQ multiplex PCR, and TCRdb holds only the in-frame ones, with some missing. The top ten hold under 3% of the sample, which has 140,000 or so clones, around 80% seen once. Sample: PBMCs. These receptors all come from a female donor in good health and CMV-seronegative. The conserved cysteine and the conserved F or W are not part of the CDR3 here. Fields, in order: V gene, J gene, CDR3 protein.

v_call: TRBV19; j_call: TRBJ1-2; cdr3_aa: ASSVEAGYGYT
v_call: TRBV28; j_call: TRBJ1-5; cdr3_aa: ASNPTLGDGNQPQH
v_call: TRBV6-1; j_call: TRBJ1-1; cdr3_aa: ASSAVRGNTEAF
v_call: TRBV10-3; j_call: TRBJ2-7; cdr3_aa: ATRGGRASSEQY
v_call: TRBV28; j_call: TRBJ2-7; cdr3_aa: ASSSGTPYEQY
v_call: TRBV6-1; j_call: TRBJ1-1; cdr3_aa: ASSVRDRVYGTEAF
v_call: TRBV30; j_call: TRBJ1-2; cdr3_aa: AWRQDRSTDGYT
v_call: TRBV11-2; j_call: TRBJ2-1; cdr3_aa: ASSYRDTLGWNEQF
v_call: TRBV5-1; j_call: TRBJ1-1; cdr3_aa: ASSLSYRGTEAF
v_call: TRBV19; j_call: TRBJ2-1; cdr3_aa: ASSGRGQASYNEQF
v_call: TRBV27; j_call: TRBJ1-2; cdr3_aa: ASSSHRATNYGYT
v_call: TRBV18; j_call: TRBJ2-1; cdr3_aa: ASSPVHSSYNEQF
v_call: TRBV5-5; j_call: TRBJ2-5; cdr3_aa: ASSPLPPGTQETQY
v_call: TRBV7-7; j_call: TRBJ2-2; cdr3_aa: ASSLGVPGTGAQVGELF
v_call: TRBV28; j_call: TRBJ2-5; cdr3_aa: ASSLTSGGYAETQY
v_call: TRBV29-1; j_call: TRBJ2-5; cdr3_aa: SVGGRRQGYETQY
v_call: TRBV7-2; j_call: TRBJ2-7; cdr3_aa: ASSLGPSGRASYEQY
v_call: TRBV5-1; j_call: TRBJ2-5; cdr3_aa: ASSLDVGAWETQY
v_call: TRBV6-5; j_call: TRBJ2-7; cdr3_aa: ASSNAGYEQY
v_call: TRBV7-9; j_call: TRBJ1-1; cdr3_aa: ASSTEGGSNTEAF
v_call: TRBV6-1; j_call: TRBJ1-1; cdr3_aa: ASSEAGLQIEAF
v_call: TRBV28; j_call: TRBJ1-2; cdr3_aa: ASSPHSLGQPSTNYGYT
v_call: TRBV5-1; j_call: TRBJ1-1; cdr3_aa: ASSVEDRGNTEAF
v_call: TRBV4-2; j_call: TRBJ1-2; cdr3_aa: ASSQSEGQFYGYT
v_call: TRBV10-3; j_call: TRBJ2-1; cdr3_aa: AISEGLAGGLYNEQF
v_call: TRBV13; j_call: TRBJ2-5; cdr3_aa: ASSGDRQETQY
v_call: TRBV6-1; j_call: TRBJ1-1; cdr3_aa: ASSGGGWTEAF
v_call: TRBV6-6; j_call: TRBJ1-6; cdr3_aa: ASSQTGSSPLH
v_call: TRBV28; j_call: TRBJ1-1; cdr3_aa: ASSAQPRYMNTEAF
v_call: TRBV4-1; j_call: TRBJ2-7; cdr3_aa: ASSQDRGAIPSEQY
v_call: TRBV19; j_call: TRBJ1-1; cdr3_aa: ASSIIRGATEAF
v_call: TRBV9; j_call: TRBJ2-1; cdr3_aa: ASSGRLGVLNEQF
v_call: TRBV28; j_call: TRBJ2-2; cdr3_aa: ASGTIPNTGELF